The 18 T cell receptor beta chains listed next were all sequenced from one sample in a study of blood T cell repertoires in COVID-19. Some clones are missing from TCRdb's copy, which holds only in-frame ones; the method was immunoSEQ multiplex PCR. The sample has over 150,000 clones, 78% seen once. The sequenced sample was peripheral blood. All receptors come from a man older than 75 with acute or convalescent COVID-19.

This chain joins TRBV12-3 or TRBV12-4 and TRBJ1-1; no firm D call. This CDR3 contains 12 residues. The ends were cut back, 4 bases at V and 4 bases at J, with 7 bases in the middle. CDR3 protein: CASSWGGTEAFF. The CDR3 nucleotides are TGTGCCAGCAGTTGGGGAGGCACTGAAGCTTTCTTT.

The chain joins TRBV5-4 to TRBJ2-6; 8 positions match TRBD2. V dropped 4 bases and J dropped 0; count of bases not matched to a gene: 3. This CDR3 contains 16 residues. Germline V lookup: CDR1 SGHNT, CDR2 YYREEE (reference sequence). The CDR3 reads CASSTGGGSGANVLTF. The CDR3 nucleotides read TGTGCCAGCAGCACGGGGGGGGGCTCTGGGGCCAACGTCCTGACTTTC. Using reference TRBV5-4 and TRBJ2-6 for the parts outside the CDR3, the full variable domain is ETGVTQSPTHLIKTRGQQVTLRCSSQSGHNTVSWYQQALGQGPQFIFQYYREEENGRGNFPPRFSGLQFPNYSSELNVNALELDDSALYLCASSTGGGSGANVLTFGAGSRLTVL.

The chain has TRBV5-1 and TRBJ1-1; a weak D match, TRBD1 (6 bases). V lost 7 bases and J lost 0, with 16 bases in between. Germline V gives CDR1 SGHRS, CDR2 YFSETQ. The length of the CDR3 is 15 residues. CDR3 sequence: CASSKLAGVNTEAFF. For the CDR3, the DNA is TGCGCCAGCTCGAAGCTGGCAGGGGTGAACACTGAAGCTTTCTTT.

This rearrangement joins TRBV7-3 to TRBJ2-1, with TRBD2 identical over 11 bases. The V gene end was trimmed by 5 bases and the J gene end by 10 bases; junction bases not matched to a gene: 4. Germline loops: CDR1 SGHTA, CDR2 FQGTGA. This CDR3 spans 13 amino acids. This CDR3 reads CASSLAGGQEQFF. The CDR3 nucleotides read TGTGCCAGCAGCCTAGCGGGGGGTCAGGAGCAGTTCTTC.

The J gene is TRBJ2-7, the V gene TRBV2; TRBD1 agrees at 7 bases. Unmatched junction bases numbered 12, after V lost 6 bases and J lost 7 bases. Germline V gives CDR1 SNHLY, CDR2 FYNNEI. This CDR3 has 14 residues. The DNA for the CDR3 is TGTGCCAGCAGACCTCAGACAGGGTTCGGAGAGCAGTACGTC. Protein sequence: CASRPQTGFGEQYV.

The count of this clone is one. CDR3 residues: CASSLAVHHRGATNEKLFF. For the CDR3, the DNA is TGCGCCAGCAGCTTGGCCGTACACCACAGGGGAGCAACTAATGAAAAACTGTTTTTT. The genes are TRBV5-1 and TRBJ1-4; TRBD1 agrees at 7 bases. The CDR3 has 19 residues. Germline CDR1 reads SGHRS; CDR2 reads YFSETQ. V gave up 0 bases and J gave up 0 bases; unmatched junction bases: 11. The full variable domain, its missing parts supplied by reference TRBV5-1 and TRBJ1-4, is KAGVTQTPRYLIKTRGQQVTLSCSPISGHRSVSWYQQTPGQGLQFLFEYFSETQRNKGNFPGRFSGRQFSNSRSEMNVSTLELGDSALYLCASSLAVHHRGATNEKLFFGSGTQLSVL.

The chain links TRBV18 to TRBJ2-1; TRBD1 matches 7 bases. Germline assignment: CDR1 KGHSH and CDR2 LQKENI. This CDR3 is built from 15 residues. V lost 3 bases to trimming and J lost 0 bases; unmatched junction nucleotides: 2. Here the CDR3 reads CASSPTGSSYNEQFF. CDR3 DNA sequence: TGTGCCAGCTCACCGACAGGGAGCTCCTACAATGAGCAGTTCTTC.

The CDR3 protein is CASSLSGYGYTF. The CDR3 DNA sequence: TGTGCCAGCAGTTTATCGGGCTATGGCTACACCTTC. V and J are TRBV28 and TRBJ1-2, with no clear D. With 1 base removed from V and 4 bases from J, the gap between germline ends came to 4 bases. The CDR3 is made up of 12 amino acids. Germline lookup yields CDR1 MDHEN and CDR2 SYDVKM.

The CDR3 coding sequence is TGTGCCAGCAGCTTTTTACAGGAGAAGGCTGAAGCTTTCTTT. It translates to CASSFLQEKAEAFF. V is TRBV11-2 and J is TRBJ1-1; TRBD1 might be the D (5 bases). The V and J ends lost 3 bases and 6 bases respectively, with 14 bases between them. This CDR3 spans 14 amino acids. Germline CDR1 reads SGHAT; CDR2 reads FQNNGV.

The rearrangement links TRBV5-6 to TRBJ1-3, with D maybe TRBD1 (6 bases). Trimming cost V 3 bases and J 5 bases, with 15 bases left between them. The CDR3 loop spans 15 amino acids. Germline V CDR1 and CDR2: SGHDT, YYEEEE. CDR3 residues: CASSSGGGARNTIYF. The CDR3 nucleotides read TGTGCCAGCAGCTCGGGCGGGGGGGCGAGAAACACCATATATTTT.

The chain links TRBV10-3 to TRBJ1-1, with TRBD1 matching 8 bases. J was trimmed by 3 bases and V by 5 bases; bases with no gene match: 5. This CDR3 spans 14 amino acids. Germline-derived CDR1 and CDR2 are ENHRY and SYGVKD. The CDR3 region is CAISRQGRDTEAFF. The DNA for the CDR3 is TGTGCCATCAGTAGACAGGGGAGGGACACTGAAGCTTTCTTT.

The chain is built from TRBV11-3 and TRBJ2-7, with 7 bases fitting TRBD1. Germline trimming cut 5 bases from V and 1 base from J; bases unmatched to any gene: 8. The CDR3 length is 15 residues. Germline V gene data show CDR1 as SGHNT and CDR2 as YENEEA. CDR3 sequence: CASSRSTGRSYEQYF. CDR3 bases: TGTGCCAGCAGCCGATCGACAGGGCGATCCTACGAGCAGTACTTC. The complete variable domain, with remaining parts taken from reference TRBV11-3 and TRBJ2-7, reads EAGVVQSPRYKIIEKKQPVAFWCNPISGHNTLYWYLQNLGQGPELLIRYENEEAVDDSQLPKDRFSAERLKGVDSTLKIQPAELGDSAVYLCASSRSTGRSYEQYFGPGTRLTVT.

CDR3 residues: CASSWTSGTTDTQYF. As DNA, the CDR3 is TGTGCCAGCAGTTGGACTAGCGGGACGACAGATACGCAGTATTTT. The genes are TRBV11-3 and TRBJ2-3; TRBD2 matches 12 bases. Germline V lookup: CDR1 SGHNT, CDR2 YENEEA. Trimming took 6 bases from V and 3 from J; bases not matched to a gene: 4. CDR3 size: 15 residues.

The rearrangement links TRBV11-3 to TRBJ2-5; D possibly corresponds to TRBD1 (6 bases). Per germline, CDR1 SGHNT and CDR2 YENEEA. The CDR3 contains 13 residues. V lost 5 bases, J lost 5 bases, and 12 bases lay in between. The CDR3 sequence: CASSPGQGETQYF. CDR3 nucleotides: TGTGCCAGCAGCCCGGGACAAGGGGAGACCCAGTACTTC.

This rearrangement joins TRBV11-3 to TRBJ1-1, with D perhaps matching TRBD1 (6 bases). The CDR3 is 14 residues long. The V gene lost 3 bases and the J gene lost 5 bases, with 13 bases spanning the gap. Germline V CDR1 and CDR2: SGHNT, YENEEA. CDR3 nucleotides: TGTGCCAGCAGCTTCGCCAGCCAGGGGACTGAAGCTTTCTTT. Residues: CASSFASQGTEAFF.

CDR3 bases: TGCAGCGTTTCGCCGGGACAGGGGGAGACCCAGTACTTC. Protein product: CSVSPGQGETQYF. This rearrangement joins TRBV29-1 to TRBJ2-5; 10 bases map to TRBD1. V gave up 5 bases and J gave up 5 bases; unmatched junction bases: 5. The germline V gene has CDR1 SQVTM and CDR2 ANQGSEA. CDR3 length: 13 residues.

This chain uses TRBV13 with TRBJ2-2; D is undetermined. The CDR3 runs 13 residues. Trimming took 5 bases from V and 4 from J, leaving 8 bases between them. CDR1 is PRHDT and CDR2 is FYEKMQ in the germline V gene (reference sequence). The CDR3 DNA is TGTGCCAGCAGCCCAGAATTCACCGGGGAGCTGTTTTTT. This codes for CASSPEFTGELFF. The entire variable domain, with the rest obtained from reference TRBV13 and TRBJ2-2, is as follows: AAGVIQSPRHLIKEKRETATLKCYPIPRHDTVYWYQQGPGQDPQFLISFYEKMQSDKGSIPDRFSAQQFSDYHSELNMSSLELGDSALYFCASSPEFTGELFFGEGSRLTVL.

The V call is TRBV5-1, the J call TRBJ2-1; a weak D match, TRBD2 (5 bases). Trimming left V 0 bases short and J 4 bases short, with 8 bases between. Germline V gene sequence: CDR1 SGHRS, CDR2 YFSETQ. This CDR3 is 14 amino acids long. The CDR3 reads CASSLEERYNEQFF. In nucleotides, the CDR3 is TGCGCCAGCAGCTTGGAGGAGCGGTACAATGAGCAGTTCTTC.